The entry below gives a single TCR beta chain sequence along with its context. This sample stems from a study of blood T cell repertoires in COVID-19. Turning to the study itself: Two negative PCRs, clearance, or symptom resolution were required of recovered Cohort 3 donors.

The participants were between roughly 18 and 89 years old and came from under 25 US areas. Participants' reported clinical history set cohort assignment. In the authors' methods: Scientists estimated how many nucleated cells there were by amplifying reference gene primers. Using immunoSEQ multiplex PCR, the repertoire was profiled, and TCRdb retains in-frame clones only, with some absent. V and J calls and clone size are as listed in that table; D and trimming were resolved from the DNA. This sample carries 330,000 or so clones, 70% to 90% of them seen once, and the ten largest clones take approximately 1.9%. The specimen was PBMCs or T cells enriched from blood (not recorded which). The receptor comes from a man in his forties in a cohort exposed to, infected with or recovered from COVID-19 (not recorded which).

The CDR3 DNA follows: TGTGCCAGCAGGGCGGGAGGCGCCCTCCTCTACGAGCAGTACTTC. This translates into CASRAGGALLYEQYF. The chain has TRBV27 and TRBJ2-7, with 8 positions matching TRBD2. Germline CDR1 is MNHEY and CDR2 is SMNVEV (reference sequence). The junction had 10 bases not matched to a gene; V was cut back by 6 bases and J by 3 bases. The CDR3 is made up of 15 amino acids.